This TCR beta chain was observed in a study of blood T cell repertoires in COVID-19. Study-wide background: There were acute and convalescent COVID-19 samples, and they came from the United States, Italy and Spain.

Sequencing was performed with immunoSEQ multiplex PCR; in TCRdb, only in-frame clones are kept and a portion is missing. Seen here are approximately 230,000 clones, around nine tenths observed once, and the top ten hold roughly 14%. V dropped 3 bases and J dropped 1; count of bases not matched to a gene: 8. CDR1 is GTSNPN and CDR2 is SVGIG in the germline V gene (reference sequence). The CDR3 covers 18 residues. In terms of age and location, participants ranged from roughly 18 to 90 years and lived in about 25 US areas. Cohorts were based on clinical histories the participants reported. This receptor was obtained from a woman between 50 and 59 years old with acute COVID-19. Sequenced material: PBMCs or T cells enriched from blood (not recorded which). The chain employs TRBV30 and TRBJ2-1, with TRBD2 identical over 14 bases. The CDR3, as DNA: TGTGCCTGGAGCGGACTAGCGGGAGGTCGTCGTTCCTACAATGAGCAGTTCTTC. The encoded protein is CAWSGLAGGRRSYNEQFF.